The T cell receptor (beta chain) described here comes from a study of T-cell reconstitution after alpha-beta-depleted transplantation in children. Unique molecular identifiers were used to barcode this TCRbeta library. TCRdb redid the calling of the PCR reads with MiXCR, one entry per CDR3 protein. Of 350,000 to 400,000 distinct CDR3 sequences listed, roughly 14% are singletons. This clonotype has more than one count but fewer than ten. The junction had 9 bases not matched to a gene; V was cut back by 6 bases and J by 5 bases. This CDR3 contains 14 residues. Germline values: CDR1 SQVTM, CDR2 ANQGSEA. The chain is built from TRBV29-1 and TRBJ2-5; TRBD1 matches 10 bases. This receptor was obtained from a human donor who donated a stem cell graft to a child with Fanconi anemia. Here the sequenced sample was PBMCs, taken from the stem cell graft. The chain's CDR3 is CSVSGTGELETQYF. CDR3 bases: TGCAGCGTCTCCGGGACAGGGGAATTGGAGACCCAGTACTTC. The variable domain in full, completed from reference TRBV29-1 and TRBJ2-5, reads SAVISQKPSRDICQRGTSLTIQCQVDSQVTMMFWYRQQPGQSLTLIATANQGSEATYESGFVIDKFPISRPNLTFSTLTVSNMSPEDSSIYLCSVSGTGELETQYFGPGTRLLVL.